The 18 T cell receptor beta chains given below trace back to one sample, sequenced in a study of patients and donors after allogeneic stem cell transplantation. TCRdb re-called the RT-PCR reads through MiXCR, storing one row per CDR3 protein. In the table there are about 110,000 distinct CDR3 sequences, approximately 35% of which are singletons. Sequenced input: blood, either unsorted or a sorted T cell fraction (not recorded which). The origin of the receptors is a human donor who was either an allogeneic HSCT recipient or a stem cell or donor lymphocyte infusion donor (not recorded which). It is not recorded whose cells these are; they may come from a transplant donor.

This chain uses TRBV29-1 with TRBJ1-4; D is unresolved. CDR3 length equals 13 residues. Per the germline V gene, CDR1 is SQVTM and CDR2 is ANQGSEA. V was shortened by 7 bases and J by 4 bases, with 13 bases between the two germline ends. This CDR3 reads CSAPIGINEKLFF. The CDR3 coding sequence is TGCAGCGCACCGATAGGGATTAATGAAAAACTGTTTTTT.

The sample holds many counts of this clonotype. V is TRBV29-1 and J is TRBJ1-1, with D possibly matching TRBD1 (6 bases). The CDR3 loop spans 13 amino acids. Germline values: CDR1 SQVTM, CDR2 ANQGSEA. Trimming removed 5 bases at V and 1 base at J, with 11 bases between. The CDR3 sequence is CSVFRTANTEAFF. CDR3 sequence (DNA): TGCAGCGTTTTTAGGACAGCGAACACTGAAGCTTTCTTT.

The gene calls are TRBV11-3 and TRBJ2-2; D is unresolved. Germline values: CDR1 SGHNT, CDR2 YENEEA. The CDR3 sequence is 16 residues long. V shed 5 bases and J shed 0 bases, with 13 bases lying between them. In DNA form, the CDR3 reads TGTGCCAGCAGCCCCGCTTGGCCGACGAACACCGGGGAGCTGTTTTTT. Its translation is CASSPAWPTNTGELFF.

This clonotype has a handful of counts. V and J are TRBV5-1 and TRBJ1-1, with TRBD1 as a possible D gene (6 bases). Germline values: CDR1 SGHRS, CDR2 YFSETQ. Trimming shortened V by 4 bases and J by 0 bases, and 13 bases separated the two germline ends. The CDR3 contains 15 residues. Here the CDR3 reads CASSQKGTMNTEAFF. The CDR3 bases are TGCGCCAGCAGCCAGAAGGGGACAATGAACACTGAAGCTTTCTTT.

This clonotype was seen a few times. V is TRBV6-5 and J is TRBJ1-4; the D is unclear. The CDR3 runs to 12 residues. Trimming removed 4 bases from V and 8 bases from J, with 8 bases in between. Looked up from germline, CDR1 is MNHEY and CDR2 is SVGAGI. CDR3 sequence reads: CASSSDREKLFF. CDR3 sequence (DNA): TGTGCCAGCAGTTCCGACCGGGAAAAACTGTTTTTT.

This chain joins TRBV20-1 and TRBJ2-1, with a possible D match to TRBD2 (6 bases). Per the germline V gene, CDR1 is DFQATT and CDR2 is SNEGSKA (reference sequence). With 6 bases removed from V and 0 bases from J, the gap between germline ends came to 18 bases. This CDR3 is built from 16 residues. The CDR3 loop reads CSALTQRASSYNEQFF. CDR3 DNA: TGCAGTGCATTAACCCAGCGGGCTTCCTCCTACAATGAGCAGTTCTTC.

This chain connects TRBV14 to TRBJ2-7; TRBD1 is a possible D gene (6 bases). V was pared by 2 bases and J by 2 bases, with 10 bases between. CDR1 SGHDN and CDR2 FVKESK come from the germline V gene. The CDR3 is made up of 14 amino acids. CDR3 sequence reads: CASSQRGTTYEQYF. CDR3 bases: TGTGCCAGCAGCCAAAGGGGGACAACCTACGAGCAGTACTTC.

The genes are TRBV5-1 and TRBJ2-1; 7 nucleotides agree with TRBD2. The CDR3 loop spans 14 amino acids. The trim removed 4 bases at V and 9 bases at J, leaving 10 bases unmatched. Germline-derived CDR1 and CDR2 are SGHRS and YFSETQ. CDR3 in amino acids: CASSLGLVEGEQFF. Here the CDR3 DNA reads TGCGCCAGCAGCCTAGGACTAGTAGAGGGTGAGCAGTTCTTC.

This clonotype was picked up many times. The rearrangement uses TRBV7-9 and TRBJ1-1; the D is unclear. This CDR3 comprises 14 residues. The V end lost 1 base, the J end lost 4 bases, and 10 bases lay between the germline ends. Germline-derived CDR1 and CDR2 are SEHNR and FQNEAQ (reference sequence). The CDR3 here is CASSLGGYGTEAFF. The CDR3 DNA reads TGTGCCAGCAGCTTAGGAGGCTACGGCACTGAAGCTTTCTTT.

This clonotype was counted a few times. The gene calls are TRBV7-2 and TRBJ2-1; 14 bases line up with TRBD2. This CDR3 spans 16 amino acids. Trimming cost V 4 bases and J 7 bases; bases outside gene matches: 6. Germline V gene lookup returns CDR1 SGHTA and CDR2 FQGNSA. The CDR3 coding sequence is TGTGCCAGCAGCTCAGGGACTAGCGGGAGAGAAAATGAGCAGTTCTTC. Translation: CASSSGTSGRENEQFF.

The V and J genes are TRBV25-1 and TRBJ1-2; D gene uncertain. With 3 bases removed from V and 2 bases from J, the gap between germline ends came to 10 bases. Germline lookup yields CDR1 MGHDK and CDR2 SYGVNS. CDR3 size: 14 residues. DNA for the CDR3: TGTGCCAGCAGTGATCTCACACGGAACTATGGCTACACCTTC. This gives the protein CASSDLTRNYGYTF.

V and J are TRBV7-2 and TRBJ2-2; 7 bases agree with TRBD1. This CDR3 spans 16 amino acids. V shed 5 bases and J 2 bases; nucleotides not matched to a gene: 8. Germline values: CDR1 SGHTA, CDR2 FQGNSA. CDR3 sequence reads: CASSPSGTVNTGELFF. DNA of the CDR3: TGTGCCAGCAGCCCGTCGGGGACAGTTAACACCGGGGAGCTGTTTTTT. Based on the CDR3 plus reference TRBV7-2 and TRBJ2-2, the full variable domain is GAGVSQSPSNKVTEKGKDVELRCDPISGHTALYWYRQSLGQGLEFLIYFQGNSAPDKSGLPSDRFSAERTGGSVSTLTIQRTQQEDSAVYLCASSPSGTVNTGELFFGEGSRLTVL.

The rearrangement joins TRBV29-1 to TRBJ1-2, with 10 positions matching TRBD1. V was clipped by 6 bases and J by 3 bases; unmatched bases: 4. Germline CDR1 SQVTM, CDR2 ANQGSEA. CDR3 size: 13 residues. CDR3 protein: CSVAGTGDYGYTF. The CDR3 nucleotides read TGCAGCGTCGCCGGGACAGGGGACTATGGCTACACCTTC.

The chain recombines TRBV6-6 with TRBJ2-7, with 10 bases that match TRBD2. V was pared by 7 bases and J by 3 bases, with 15 bases of the junction left unmatched. There are 17 residues in the CDR3. Germline V gene data show CDR1 as MNHNY and CDR2 as SVGAGI (reference sequence). CDR3 sequence: CASIKRGLPSGSYEQYF. For the CDR3, the DNA is TGTGCCAGCATCAAGCGGGGGTTACCTAGCGGGAGCTACGAGCAGTACTTC.

This chain uses TRBV20-1 with TRBJ2-3; D perhaps matches TRBD1 (6 bases). The ends were cut back, 6 bases at V and 0 bases at J, with 19 bases in the middle. Per the germline V gene, CDR1 is DFQATT and CDR2 is SNEGSKA (reference sequence). This CDR3 comprises 16 residues. CDR3 region: CSAFPGVRTSTDTQYF. CDR3 nucleotides: TGCAGTGCCTTCCCAGGGGTGCGAACTAGCACAGATACGCAGTATTTT.

V and J are TRBV7-2 and TRBJ1-4, with 7 positions matching TRBD1. Germline trimming cut 4 bases from V and 8 bases from J; bases unmatched to any gene: 7. CDR3 length equals 14 residues. CDR1 is SGHTA, CDR2 FQGNSA, per germline. The CDR3 loop reads CASSSTGAGEKLFF. The CDR3 DNA follows: TGTGCCAGCAGCTCTACAGGGGCCGGGGAAAAACTGTTTTTT.

The chain joins TRBV29-1 to TRBJ2-1; 9 positions agree with TRBD2. CDR1 and CDR2 (germline): SQVTM, ANQGSEA. The CDR3 length is 13 residues. The V gene end was trimmed by 6 bases and the J gene end by 4 bases; junction bases not matched to a gene: 4. Here the CDR3 reads CSVPGLAYNEQFF. As DNA, the CDR3 is TGCAGCGTGCCGGGACTAGCATACAATGAGCAGTTCTTC.

The chain carries TRBV12-3 or TRBV12-4 and TRBJ1-1, with 10 bases fitting TRBD1. CDR3 length: 13 residues. J gave up 3 bases and V 6 bases, and 1 base lay outside the gene matches. DNA of the CDR3: TGTGCCAGCAGAGGACAGGGGGACACTGAAGCTTTCTTT. Amino acids: CASRGQGDTEAFF.